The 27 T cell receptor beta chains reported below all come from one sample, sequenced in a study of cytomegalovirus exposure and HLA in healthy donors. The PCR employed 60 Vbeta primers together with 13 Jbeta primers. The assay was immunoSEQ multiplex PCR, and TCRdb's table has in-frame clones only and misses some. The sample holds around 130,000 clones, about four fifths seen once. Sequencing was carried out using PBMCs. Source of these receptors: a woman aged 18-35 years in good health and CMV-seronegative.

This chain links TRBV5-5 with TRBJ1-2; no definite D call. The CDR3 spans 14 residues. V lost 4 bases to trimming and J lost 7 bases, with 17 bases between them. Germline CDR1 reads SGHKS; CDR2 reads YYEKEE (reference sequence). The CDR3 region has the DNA TGTGCCAGCAGCCTGTTGAGGGTATCGGGTGGCTACACCTTC. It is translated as CASSLLRVSGGYTF. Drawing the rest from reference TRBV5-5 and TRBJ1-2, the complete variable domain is DAGVTQSPTHLIKTRGQQVTLRCSPISGHKSVSWYQQVLGQGPQFIFQYYEKEERGRGNFPDRFSARQFPNYSSELNVNALLLGDSALYLCASSLLRVSGGYTFGSGTRLTVV.

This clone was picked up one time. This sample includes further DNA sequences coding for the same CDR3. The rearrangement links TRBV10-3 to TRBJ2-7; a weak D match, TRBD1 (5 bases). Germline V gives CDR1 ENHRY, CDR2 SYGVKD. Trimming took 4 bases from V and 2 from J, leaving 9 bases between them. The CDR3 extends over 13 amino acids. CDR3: CAISADSPYEQYF. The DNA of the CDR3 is TGTGCCATCAGTGCCGACAGTCCCTACGAGCAGTACTTC.

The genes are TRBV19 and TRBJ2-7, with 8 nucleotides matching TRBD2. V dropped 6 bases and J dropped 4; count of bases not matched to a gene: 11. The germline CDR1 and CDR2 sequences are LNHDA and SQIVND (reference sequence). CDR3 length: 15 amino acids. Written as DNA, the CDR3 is TGTGCCAGTAGCTCTGAAGCGGGAGAGTGGTACGAGCAGTACTTC. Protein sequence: CASSSEAGEWYEQYF. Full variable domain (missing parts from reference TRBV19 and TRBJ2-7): DGGITQSPKYLFRKEGQNVTLSCEQNLNHDAMYWYRQDPGQGLRLIYYSQIVNDFQKGDIAEGYSVSREKKESFPLTVTSAQKNPTAFYLCASSSEAGEWYEQYFGPGTRLTVT.

The CDR3 sequence: CASSNNPDTEAFF. The CDR3 DNA sequence: TGTGCCAGCAGTAATAACCCGGACACTGAAGCTTTCTTT. The rearrangement uses TRBV5-5 and TRBJ1-1; D not resolved. This CDR3 has 13 amino acids. The V gene's germline CDR1 is SGHKS and CDR2 YYEKEE (reference sequence). The V and J ends lost 5 bases and 3 bases respectively, with 11 bases between them.

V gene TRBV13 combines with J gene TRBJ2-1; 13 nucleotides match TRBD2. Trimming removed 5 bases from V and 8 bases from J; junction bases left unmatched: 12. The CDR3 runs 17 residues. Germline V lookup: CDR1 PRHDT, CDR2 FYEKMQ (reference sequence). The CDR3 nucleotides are TGTGCCAGCAGCCCCTACGGACTAGCGGGAGCTTTCTATGAGCAGTTCTTC. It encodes CASSPYGLAGAFYEQFF.

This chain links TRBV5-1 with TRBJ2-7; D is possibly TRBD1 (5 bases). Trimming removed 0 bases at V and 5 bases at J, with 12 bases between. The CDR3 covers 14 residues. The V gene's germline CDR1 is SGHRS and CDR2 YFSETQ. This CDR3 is CASSLGGIFDEQYF. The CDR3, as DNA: TGCGCCAGCAGCTTGGGGGGCATATTCGACGAGCAGTACTTC.

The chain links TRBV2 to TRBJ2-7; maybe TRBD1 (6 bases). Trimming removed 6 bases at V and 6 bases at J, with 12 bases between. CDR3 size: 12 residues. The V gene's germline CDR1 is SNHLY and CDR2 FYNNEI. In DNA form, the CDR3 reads TGTGCCAGCAGGGTTCAGGGGTCCGAGCAGTACTTC. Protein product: CASRVQGSEQYF.

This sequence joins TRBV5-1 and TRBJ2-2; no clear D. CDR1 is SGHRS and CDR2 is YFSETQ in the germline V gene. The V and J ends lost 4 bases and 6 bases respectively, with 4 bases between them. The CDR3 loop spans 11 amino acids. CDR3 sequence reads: CASSEPGELFF. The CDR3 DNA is TGCGCCAGCAGCGAGCCCGGGGAGCTGTTTTTT.

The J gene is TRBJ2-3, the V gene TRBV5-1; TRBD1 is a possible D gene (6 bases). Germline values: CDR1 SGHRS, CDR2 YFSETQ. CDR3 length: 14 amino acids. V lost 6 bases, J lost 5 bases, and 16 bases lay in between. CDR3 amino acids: CASKGQGPGDTQYF. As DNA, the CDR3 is TGCGCCAGCAAAGGTCAGGGGCCGGGAGATACGCAGTATTTT.

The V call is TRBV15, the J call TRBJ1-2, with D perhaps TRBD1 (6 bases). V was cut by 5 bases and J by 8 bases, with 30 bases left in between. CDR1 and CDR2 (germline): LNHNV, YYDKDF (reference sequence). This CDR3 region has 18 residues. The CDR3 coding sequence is TGTGCCACCAGCGCCCCAGGGGCGCTCAATTATGCCCTAAGCGGCTACACCTTC. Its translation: CATSAPGALNYALSGYTF.

This chain's CDR3 is CASSQGQKLNEKLFF. In DNA form, the CDR3 reads TGTGCCAGCAGTCAAGGACAGAAACTTAATGAAAAACTGTTTTTT. The V call is TRBV7-8, the J call TRBJ1-4; perhaps TRBD1 as D (6 bases). V lost 6 bases and J lost 4, with 15 bases in between. The CDR3 length is 15 residues. Germline values: CDR1 SGHVS, CDR2 FQNEAQ. Filled out from reference TRBV7-8 and TRBJ1-4, the complete variable domain reads GAGVSQSPRYKVAKRGQDVALRCDPISGHVSLFWYQQALGQGPEFLTYFQNEAQLDKSGLPSDRFFAERPEGSVSTLKIQRTQQEDSAVYLCASSQGQKLNEKLFFGSGTQLSVL.

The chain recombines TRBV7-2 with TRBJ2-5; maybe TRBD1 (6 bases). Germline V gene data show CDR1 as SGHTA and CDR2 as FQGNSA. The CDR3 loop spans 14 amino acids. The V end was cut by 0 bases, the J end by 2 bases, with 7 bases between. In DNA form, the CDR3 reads TGTGCCAGCAGCTTAGCCGGACAGCAAGAGACCCAGTACTTC. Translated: CASSLAGQQETQYF.

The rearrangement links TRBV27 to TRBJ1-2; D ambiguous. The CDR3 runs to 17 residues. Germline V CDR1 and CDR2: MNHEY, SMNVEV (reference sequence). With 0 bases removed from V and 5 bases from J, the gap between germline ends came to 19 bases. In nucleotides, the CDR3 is TGTGCCAGCAGTTTATCGATACTAGGAGGAGTTCAGTATGGCTACACCTTC. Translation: CASSLSILGGVQYGYTF.

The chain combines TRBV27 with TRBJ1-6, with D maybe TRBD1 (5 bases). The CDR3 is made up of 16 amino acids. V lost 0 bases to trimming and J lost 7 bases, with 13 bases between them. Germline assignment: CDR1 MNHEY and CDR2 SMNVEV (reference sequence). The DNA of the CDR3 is TGTGCCAGCAGTTTATCTTGGTCAGGGTTGAATTCACCCCTCCACTTT. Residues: CASSLSWSGLNSPLHF.

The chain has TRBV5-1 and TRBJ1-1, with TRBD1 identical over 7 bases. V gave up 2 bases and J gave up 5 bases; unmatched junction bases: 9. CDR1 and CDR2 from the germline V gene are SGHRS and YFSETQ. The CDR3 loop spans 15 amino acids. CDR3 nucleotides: TGCGCCAGCAGCTTTAAGACAGGGCCAGGGACTGAAGCTTTCTTT. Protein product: CASSFKTGPGTEAFF.

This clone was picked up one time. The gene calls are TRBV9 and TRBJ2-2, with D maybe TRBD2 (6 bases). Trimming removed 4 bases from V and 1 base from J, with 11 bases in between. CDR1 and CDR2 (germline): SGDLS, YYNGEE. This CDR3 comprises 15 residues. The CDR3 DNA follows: TGTGCCAGCAGCCCGGGGGTGGGGAACACCGGGGAGCTGTTTTTT. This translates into CASSPGVGNTGELFF.

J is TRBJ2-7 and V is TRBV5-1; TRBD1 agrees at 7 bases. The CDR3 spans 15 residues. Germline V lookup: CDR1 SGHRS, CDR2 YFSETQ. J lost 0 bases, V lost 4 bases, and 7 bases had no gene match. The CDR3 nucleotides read TGCGCCAGCAGCAAAAGGGACAGTCACTCCTACGAGCAGTACTTC. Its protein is CASSKRDSHSYEQYF.

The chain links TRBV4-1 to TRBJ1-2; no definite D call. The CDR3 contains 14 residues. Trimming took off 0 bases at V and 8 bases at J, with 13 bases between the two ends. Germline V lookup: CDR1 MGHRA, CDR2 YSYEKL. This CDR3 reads CASSQDFGEGGYTF. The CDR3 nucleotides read TGCGCCAGCAGCCAAGATTTTGGGGAGGGAGGCTACACCTTC.

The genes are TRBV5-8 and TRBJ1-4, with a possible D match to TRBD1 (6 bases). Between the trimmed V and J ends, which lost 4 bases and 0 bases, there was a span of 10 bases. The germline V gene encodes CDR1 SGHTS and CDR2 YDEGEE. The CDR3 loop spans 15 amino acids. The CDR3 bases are TGTGCCAGCAGCCGACAGGCTTCAACTAATGAAAAACTGTTTTTT. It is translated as CASSRQASTNEKLFF.

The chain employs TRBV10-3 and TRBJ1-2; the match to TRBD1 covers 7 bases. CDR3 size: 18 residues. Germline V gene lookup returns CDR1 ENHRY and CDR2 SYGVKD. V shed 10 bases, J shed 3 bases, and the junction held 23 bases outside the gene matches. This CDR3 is CATAPSQGSGRYDYGYTF. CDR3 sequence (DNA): TGTGCCACCGCCCCCTCACAGGGGTCTGGTCGGTACGACTATGGCTACACCTTC.

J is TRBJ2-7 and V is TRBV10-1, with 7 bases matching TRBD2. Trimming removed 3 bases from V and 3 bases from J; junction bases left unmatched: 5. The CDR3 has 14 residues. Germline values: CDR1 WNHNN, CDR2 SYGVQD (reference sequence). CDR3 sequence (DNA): TGCGCCAGCAGTGACCAGGCTAGCGGCTACGAGCAGTACTTC. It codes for CASSDQASGYEQYF.

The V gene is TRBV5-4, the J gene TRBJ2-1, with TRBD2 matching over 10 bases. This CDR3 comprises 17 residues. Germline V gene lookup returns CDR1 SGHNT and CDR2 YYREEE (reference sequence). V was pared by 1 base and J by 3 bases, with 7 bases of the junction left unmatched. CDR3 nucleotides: TGTGCCAGCAGCTTGACTGTGCTAGCGGGGGACTACAATGAGCAGTTCTTC. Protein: CASSLTVLAGDYNEQFF.

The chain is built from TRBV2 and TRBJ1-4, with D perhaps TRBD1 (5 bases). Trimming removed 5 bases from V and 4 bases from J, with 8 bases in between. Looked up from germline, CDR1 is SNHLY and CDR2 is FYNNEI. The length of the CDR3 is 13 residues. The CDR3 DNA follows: TGTGCCAGCAGTCGGGACTTTAATGAAAAACTGTTTTTT. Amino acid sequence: CASSRDFNEKLFF.

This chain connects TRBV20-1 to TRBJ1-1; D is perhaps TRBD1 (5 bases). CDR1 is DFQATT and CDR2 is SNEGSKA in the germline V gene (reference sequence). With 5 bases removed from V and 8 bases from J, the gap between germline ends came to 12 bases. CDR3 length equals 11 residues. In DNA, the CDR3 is TGCAGTGCTCACACAGGAGCCGAAGCTTTCTTT. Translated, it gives CSAHTGAEAFF.

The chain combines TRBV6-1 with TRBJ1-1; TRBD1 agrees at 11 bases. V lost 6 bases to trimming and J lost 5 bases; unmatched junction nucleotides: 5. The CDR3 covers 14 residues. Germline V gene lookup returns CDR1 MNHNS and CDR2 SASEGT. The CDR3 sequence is CASRGQGAGTEAFF. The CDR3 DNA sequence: TGTGCCAGCAGAGGACAGGGGGCAGGGACTGAAGCTTTCTTT.

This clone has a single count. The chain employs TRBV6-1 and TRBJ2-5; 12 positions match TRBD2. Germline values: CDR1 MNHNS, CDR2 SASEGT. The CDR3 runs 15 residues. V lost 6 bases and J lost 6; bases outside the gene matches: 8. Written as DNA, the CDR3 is TGTGCCAGCAGCTACGAGACTAGCGGGAGAAAGACCCAGTACTTC. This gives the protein CASSYETSGRKTQYF.

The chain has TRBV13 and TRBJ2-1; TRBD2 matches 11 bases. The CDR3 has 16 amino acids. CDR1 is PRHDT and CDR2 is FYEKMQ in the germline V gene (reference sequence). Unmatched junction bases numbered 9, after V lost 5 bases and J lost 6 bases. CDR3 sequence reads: CASSPRTTSGSNEQFF. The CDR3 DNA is TGTGCCAGCAGCCCACGCACAACTAGCGGGAGCAATGAGCAGTTCTTC.